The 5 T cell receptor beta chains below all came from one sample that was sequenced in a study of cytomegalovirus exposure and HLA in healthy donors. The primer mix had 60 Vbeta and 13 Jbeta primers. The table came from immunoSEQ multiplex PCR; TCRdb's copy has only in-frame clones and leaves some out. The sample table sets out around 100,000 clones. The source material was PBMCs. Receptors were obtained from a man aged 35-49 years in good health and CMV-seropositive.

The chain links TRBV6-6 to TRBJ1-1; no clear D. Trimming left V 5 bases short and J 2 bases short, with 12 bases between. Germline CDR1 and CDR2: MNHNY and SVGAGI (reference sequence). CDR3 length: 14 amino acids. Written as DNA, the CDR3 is TGTGCCAGCAGTCCACGGCAGGCCAACACTGAAGCTTTCTTT. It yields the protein CASSPRQANTEAFF.

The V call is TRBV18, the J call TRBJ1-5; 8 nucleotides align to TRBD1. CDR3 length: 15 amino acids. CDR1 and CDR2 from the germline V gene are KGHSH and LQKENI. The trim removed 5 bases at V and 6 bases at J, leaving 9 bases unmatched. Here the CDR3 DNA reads TGTGCCAGCTCATCCGGGACAGGTGCAAGTCAGCCCCAGCATTTT. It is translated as CASSSGTGASQPQHF.

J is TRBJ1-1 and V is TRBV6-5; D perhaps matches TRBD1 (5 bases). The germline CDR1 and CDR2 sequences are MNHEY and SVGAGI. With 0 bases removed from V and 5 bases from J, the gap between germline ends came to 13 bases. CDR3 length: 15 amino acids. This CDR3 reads CASSYSSGAGTEAFF. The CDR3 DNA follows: TGTGCCAGCAGTTACTCGAGCGGGGCAGGGACTGAAGCTTTCTTT.

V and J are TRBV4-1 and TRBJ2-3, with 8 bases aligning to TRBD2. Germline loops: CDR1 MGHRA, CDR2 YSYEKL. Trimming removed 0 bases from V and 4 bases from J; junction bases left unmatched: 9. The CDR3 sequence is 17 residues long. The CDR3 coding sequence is TGCGCCAGCAGCCAAGATCATACGGGAGGGCGATCAGATACGCAGTATTTT. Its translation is CASSQDHTGGRSDTQYF.

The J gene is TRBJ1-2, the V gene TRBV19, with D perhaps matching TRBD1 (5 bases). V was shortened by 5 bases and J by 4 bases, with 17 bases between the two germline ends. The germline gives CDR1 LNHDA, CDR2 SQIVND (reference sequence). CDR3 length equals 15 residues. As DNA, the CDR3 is TGTGCCAGTAGTCCCGAGACCGGCAGGGCCTATGGCTACACCTTC. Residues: CASSPETGRAYGYTF.